This TCR beta chain appears in the sequencing data of a study of cytomegalovirus exposure and HLA in healthy donors. The PCR ran on 60 Vbeta and 13 Jbeta primers. Data came from immunoSEQ multiplex PCR; TCRdb stores just in-frame clones and leaves some out. The sample has approximately 150,000 clones, around 80% seen once. V trimming: 4 bases; J trimming: 3 bases; junction bases outside the gene matches: 6. Germline V gene lookup returns CDR1 SNHLY and CDR2 FYNNEI. This CDR3 spans 15 amino acids. The V gene is TRBV2, the J gene TRBJ2-7; 10 bases fit TRBD1. The receptor comes from a man under 40 in good health and CMV-seropositive. What was sequenced was PBMCs. CDR3 DNA: TGTGCCAGCAGTGCCGACAGGGGGCTTAACTACGAGCAGTACTTC. It encodes CASSADRGLNYEQYF.